This T cell receptor beta chain was retrieved from a study of shared clonotypes between healthy human individuals. The germline V gene has CDR1 SQVTM and CDR2 ANQGSEA. The V end was cut by 0 bases, the J end by 8 bases, with 13 bases between. This CDR3 contains 13 residues. Using immunoSEQ multiplex PCR, the repertoire was profiled, and TCRdb retains in-frame clones only, with some absent. The sample lists roughly 500,000 clones, over 65% seen once, with over 10% in the top ten. Sequencing input: PBMCs. The V and J genes are TRBV29-1 and TRBJ1-2; a weak D match, TRBD1 (5 bases). The receptor was isolated from a woman aged 40-49 years in good health. Some clones in this sample may be carry-over from other donors' samples. In DNA, the CDR3 is TGCAGCGTTGAAGATTACTTGCGGGACGGCTACACCTTC. This sequence encodes CSVEDYLRDGYTF.